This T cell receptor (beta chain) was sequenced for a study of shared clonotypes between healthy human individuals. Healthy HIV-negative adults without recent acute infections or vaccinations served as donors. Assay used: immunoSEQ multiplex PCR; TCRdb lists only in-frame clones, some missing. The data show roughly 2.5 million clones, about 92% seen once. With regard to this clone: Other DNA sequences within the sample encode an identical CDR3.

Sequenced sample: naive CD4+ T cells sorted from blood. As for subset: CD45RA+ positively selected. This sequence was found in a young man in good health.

Here the CDR3 DNA reads TGTGCCAGCAGATTGAACACTGAAGCTTTCTTT. Translation: CASRLNTEAFF. This sequence joins TRBV28 and TRBJ1-1; D is unresolved. The CDR3 sequence is 11 residues long. CDR1 is MDHEN and CDR2 is SYDVKM in the germline V gene. V was cut by 6 bases and J by 0 bases, with 2 bases left in between.